This TCR beta chain was identified during a study of blood T cell repertoires in COVID-19. CDR3 length: 14 residues. The germline V gene encodes CDR1 SGHAT and CDR2 FQNNGV. V dropped 3 bases and J dropped 5 bases, with 14 bases sitting between them. Libraries were prepared by immunoSEQ multiplex PCR; TCRdb keeps only in-frame clonotypes and omits some of them. The table includes around 450,000 clones, around 91% detected once. This clone was counted a single time. Sequenced material: PBMCs or T cells enriched from blood (not recorded which). J is TRBJ2-7 and V is TRBV11-2, with a tentative D call TRBD1 (5 bases). The sequence was obtained from a man aged 18 to 35 who had recovered from COVID-19. The CDR3 DNA sequence: TGTGCCAGCAGCTTCCGGCAGGGAACCCACGAGCAGTACTTC. It encodes CASSFRQGTHEQYF.